This T cell receptor (beta chain) is from a study of cytomegalovirus exposure and HLA in healthy donors. Study-wide context: In a previous analysis, some 110 million unique TCR beta sequences were found from about 190 million T cells. Study-level findings and limits: The likely explanation for a cluster of highly shared sequence variants was sequencing artifact. Later analysis suggested links between common viral pathogens and several top significant clusters.

The germline V gene has CDR1 SGHAT and CDR2 FQNNGV. V dropped 3 bases and J dropped 0 bases, with 6 bases sitting between them. This CDR3 has 14 amino acids. Healthy donors of bone marrow made up the group. Use of 60 Vbeta and 13 Jbeta primers characterized the PCR. The data were produced by immunoSEQ multiplex PCR, yet TCRdb's version contains in-frame clones alone and is incomplete. This table holds some 150,000 clones, about 9.1% found once. A word on this clone: The antigen is undetermined.

The V gene is TRBV11-2, the J gene TRBJ1-5; a possible D gene is TRBD1 (5 bases). The specimen was PBMCs. The receptor was derived from a woman aged 40 to 49 in good health and CMV-seropositive. The CDR3 reads CASSLGGSNQPQHF. CDR3 nucleotides: TGTGCCAGCAGCTTGGGGGGTAGCAATCAGCCCCAGCATTTT.